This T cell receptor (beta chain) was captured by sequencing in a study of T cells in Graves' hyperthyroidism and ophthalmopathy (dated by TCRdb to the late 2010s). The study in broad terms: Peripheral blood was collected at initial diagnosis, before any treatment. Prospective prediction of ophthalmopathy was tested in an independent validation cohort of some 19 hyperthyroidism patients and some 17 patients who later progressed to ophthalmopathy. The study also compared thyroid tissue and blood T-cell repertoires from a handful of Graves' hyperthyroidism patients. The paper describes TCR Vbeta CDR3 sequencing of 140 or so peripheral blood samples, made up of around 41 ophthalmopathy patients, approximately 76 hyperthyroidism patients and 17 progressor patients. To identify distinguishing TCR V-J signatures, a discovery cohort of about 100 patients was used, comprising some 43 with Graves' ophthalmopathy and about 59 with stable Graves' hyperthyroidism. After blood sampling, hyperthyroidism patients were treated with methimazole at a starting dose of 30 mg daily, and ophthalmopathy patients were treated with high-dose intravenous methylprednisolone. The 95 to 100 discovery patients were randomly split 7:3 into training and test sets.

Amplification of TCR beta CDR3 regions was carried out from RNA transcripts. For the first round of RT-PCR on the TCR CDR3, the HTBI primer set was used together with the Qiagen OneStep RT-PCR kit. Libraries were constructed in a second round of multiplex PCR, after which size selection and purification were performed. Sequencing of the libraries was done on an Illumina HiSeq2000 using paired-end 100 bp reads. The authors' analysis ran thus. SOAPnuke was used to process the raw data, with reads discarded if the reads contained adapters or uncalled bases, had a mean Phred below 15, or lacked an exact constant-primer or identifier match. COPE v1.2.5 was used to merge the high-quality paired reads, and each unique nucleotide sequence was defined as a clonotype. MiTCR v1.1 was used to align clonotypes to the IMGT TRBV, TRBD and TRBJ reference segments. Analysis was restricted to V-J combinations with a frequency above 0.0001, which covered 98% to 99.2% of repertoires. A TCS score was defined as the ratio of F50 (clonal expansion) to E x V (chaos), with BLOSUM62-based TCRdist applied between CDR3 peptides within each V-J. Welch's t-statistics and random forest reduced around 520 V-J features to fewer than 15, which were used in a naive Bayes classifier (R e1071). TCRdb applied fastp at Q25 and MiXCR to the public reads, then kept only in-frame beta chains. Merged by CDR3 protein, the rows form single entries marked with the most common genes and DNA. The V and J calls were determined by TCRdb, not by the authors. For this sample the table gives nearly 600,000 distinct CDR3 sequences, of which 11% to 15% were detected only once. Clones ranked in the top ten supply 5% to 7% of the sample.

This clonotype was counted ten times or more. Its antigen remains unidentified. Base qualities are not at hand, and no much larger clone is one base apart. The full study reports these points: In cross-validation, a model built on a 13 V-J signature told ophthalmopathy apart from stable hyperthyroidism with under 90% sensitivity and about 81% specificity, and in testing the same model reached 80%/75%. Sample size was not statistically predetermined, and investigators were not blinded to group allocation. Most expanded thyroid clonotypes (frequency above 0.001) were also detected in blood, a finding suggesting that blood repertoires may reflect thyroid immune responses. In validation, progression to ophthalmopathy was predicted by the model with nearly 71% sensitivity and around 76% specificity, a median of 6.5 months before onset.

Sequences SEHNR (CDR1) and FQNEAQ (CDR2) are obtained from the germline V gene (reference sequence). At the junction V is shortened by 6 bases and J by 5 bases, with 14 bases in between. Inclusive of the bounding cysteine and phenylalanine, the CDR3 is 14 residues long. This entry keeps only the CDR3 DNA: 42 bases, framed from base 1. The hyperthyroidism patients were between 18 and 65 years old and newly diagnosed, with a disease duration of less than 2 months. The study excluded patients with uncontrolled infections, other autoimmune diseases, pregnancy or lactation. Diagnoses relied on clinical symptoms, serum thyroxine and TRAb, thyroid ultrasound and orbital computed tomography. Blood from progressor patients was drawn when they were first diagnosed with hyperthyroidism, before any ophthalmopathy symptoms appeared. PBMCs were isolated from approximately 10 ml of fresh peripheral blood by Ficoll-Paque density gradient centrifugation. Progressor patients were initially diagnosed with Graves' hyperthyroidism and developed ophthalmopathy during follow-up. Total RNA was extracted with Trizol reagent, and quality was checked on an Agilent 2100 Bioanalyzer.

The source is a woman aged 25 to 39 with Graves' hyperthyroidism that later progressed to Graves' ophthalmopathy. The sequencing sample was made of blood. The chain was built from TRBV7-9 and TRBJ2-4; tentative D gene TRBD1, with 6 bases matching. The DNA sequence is TGTGCCAGCAGTCAGGGCCCAGGGGAAAACATTCAGTACTTC. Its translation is CASSQGPGENIQYF.